This entry lists 18 T cell receptor beta chains sequenced from one sample in a study of T cell responses to AZD1222 COVID-19 vaccine. Here immunoSEQ multiplex PCR was the method, and the copy in TCRdb shows in-frame clones only, minus some. The repertoire holds under 120,000 clones, around 94% seen once, with roughly 2% in the top ten. The sample in question was peripheral blood, obtained on day 0 of AZD1222 vaccination. All receptors come from an adult in good health.

The rearrangement uses TRBV5-6 and TRBJ1-1, with unresolved D. Trimming removed 0 bases at V and 11 bases at J, with 11 bases between. CDR1 is SGHDT and CDR2 is YYEEEE in the germline V gene. The length of the CDR3 is 12 residues. CDR3 DNA sequence: TGTGCCAGCAGCTTGGTTGGGCAGAAGGCTTTCTTT. This codes for CASSLVGQKAFF.

The V and J genes are TRBV6-5 and TRBJ1-1; the match to TRBD1 covers 7 bases. Germline V CDR1 and CDR2: MNHEY, SVGAGI. The V gene end was trimmed by 2 bases and the J gene end by 1 base; junction bases not matched to a gene: 1. This CDR3 has 14 amino acids. The CDR3 DNA follows: TGTGCCAGCAGTTACGGGACAGAGAACACTGAAGCTTTCTTT. This gives the protein CASSYGTENTEAFF.

The V gene is TRBV7-2, the J gene TRBJ1-1; D is ambiguous. V lost 0 bases, J lost 1 base, and 9 bases lay in between. In germline, CDR1 is SGHTA, CDR2 FQGNSA. This CDR3 contains 15 residues. CDR3 in DNA: TGTGCCAGCAGCTTAGCCGGCAGATCGAACACTGAAGCTTTCTTT. The encoded protein is CASSLAGRSNTEAFF. Full variable domain (remainder filled in from reference TRBV7-2 and TRBJ1-1): GAGVSQSPSNKVTEKGKDVELRCDPISGHTALYWYRQSLGQGLEFLIYFQGNSAPDKSGLPSDRFSAERTGGSVSTLTIQRTQQEDSAVYLCASSLAGRSNTEAFFGQGTRLTVV.

The chain is built from TRBV5-1 and TRBJ1-1; D is unresolved. V shed 0 bases and J shed 6 bases, with 9 bases lying between them. CDR1 is SGHRS, CDR2 YFSETQ, per germline. There are 13 residues in the CDR3. CDR3 in amino acids: CASSLEAAAEAFF. CDR3 DNA: TGCGCCAGCAGCTTGGAGGCGGCCGCTGAAGCTTTCTTT.

This chain uses TRBV2 with TRBJ1-2; TRBD1 matches at 8 bases. This CDR3 has 14 amino acids. Germline V CDR1 and CDR2: SNHLY, FYNNEI. Trimming at V came to 6 bases and at J to 8 bases, leaving 11 bases not matched to a gene. The CDR3 DNA reads TGTGCCAGCAGCAAGGAGGACAGGGCTGGAGGCTACACCTTC. Protein sequence: CASSKEDRAGGYTF.

The chain is built from TRBV7-3 and TRBJ2-4; D is uncertain. Germline values: CDR1 SGHTA, CDR2 FQGTGA. The germline V and J ends were trimmed by 2 bases and 6 bases, with 11 bases remaining between them. The CDR3 is made up of 14 amino acids. This CDR3 is CASSLFPEPNIQYF. In nucleotides, the CDR3 is TGTGCCAGCAGCTTATTCCCTGAACCAAACATTCAGTACTTC.

This rearrangement joins TRBV6-6 to TRBJ2-7; perhaps D is TRBD1 or TRBD2 (5 bases each). Trimming left V 9 bases short and J 0 bases short, with 18 bases between. The CDR3 totals 15 residues. CDR1 and CDR2 from the germline V gene are MNHNY and SVGAGI (reference sequence). CDR3 coding DNA: TGTGCCAGTAGAGGGTCGCAGGGCTTCTCCTACGAGCAGTACTTC. Translation gives CASRGSQGFSYEQYF.

This clone appeared a single time. The J gene is TRBJ1-5, the V gene TRBV4-3; TRBD1 matches 8 bases. V lost 2 bases to trimming and J lost 5 bases; unmatched junction nucleotides: 8. CDR3 size: 16 residues. CDR1 is LGHNA and CDR2 is YSLEER in the germline V gene. CDR3 DNA sequence: TGCGCCAGCAGCCAACGGACAGGGTGGATTCATCAGCCCCAGCATTTT. Translated, it gives CASSQRTGWIHQPQHF.

In its sample, this clone was seen once. V and J are TRBV6-5 and TRBJ2-7; possible D gene TRBD2, 5 bases. The germline V gene has CDR1 MNHEY and CDR2 SVGAGI. V was clipped by 8 bases and J by 6 bases, with 8 bases between them. The CDR3 covers 10 residues. In DNA, the CDR3 is TGTGCCAGCGGAGGTGGCGAGCAGTACTTC. As protein: CASGGGEQYF.

The rearrangement joins TRBV5-4 to TRBJ2-7; perhaps TRBD1 as D (6 bases). With 4 bases removed from V and 2 bases from J, the gap between germline ends came to 13 bases. The CDR3 totals 14 residues. From germline, CDR1 is SGHNT and CDR2 YYREEE (reference sequence). CDR3 DNA sequence: TGTGCCAGCAGCCCAGTACAGGGAGCCTACGAGCAGTACTTC. It yields the protein CASSPVQGAYEQYF.

This rearrangement joins TRBV7-9 to TRBJ2-5; 7 bases align to TRBD2. V shed 0 bases, J shed 0 bases, and the junction held 1 base outside the gene matches. The CDR3 has 15 residues. The germline CDR1 and CDR2 sequences are SEHNR and FQNEAQ (reference sequence). CDR3 in amino acids: CASSLAGGYQETQYF. The CDR3 nucleotides are TGTGCCAGCAGCTTAGCGGGGGGGTACCAAGAGACCCAGTACTTC.

J is TRBJ1-5 and V is TRBV19; the match to TRBD1 covers 8 bases. The CDR3 has 19 residues. After removal of 6 bases from V and 2 bases from J, the junction contained 18 bases not matched to a gene. Germline V CDR1 and CDR2: LNHDA, SQIVND (reference sequence). CDR3 DNA sequence: TGTGCCAGTAGACGACAGGGGACAGCGGGCTTCGTCGGCAATCAGCCCCAGCATTTT. Protein: CASRRQGTAGFVGNQPQHF.

The CDR3 DNA reads as TGTGCCAGCAGCGTAGCCTTACCACCCCGCACCGGGGCCAACGTCCTGACTTTC. Amino acids: CASSVALPPRTGANVLTF. The chain carries TRBV9 and TRBJ2-6; D gene unclear. The V and J ends lost 0 bases and 4 bases respectively, with 17 bases between them. CDR3 length: 18 amino acids. Germline lookup yields CDR1 SGDLS and CDR2 YYNGEE.

This chain joins TRBV30 and TRBJ1-2; D remains unclear. CDR3 length: 12 residues. The germline V and J ends were trimmed by 3 bases and 4 bases, with 9 bases remaining between them. Germline V gene data show CDR1 as GTSNPN and CDR2 as SVGIG (reference sequence). The CDR3 sequence: CAWSTTPYGYTF. The CDR3 region has the DNA TGTGCCTGGAGCACAACACCCTATGGCTACACCTTC.

V is TRBV11-1 and J is TRBJ2-1; TRBD2 matches 7 bases. The junction had 11 bases not matched to a gene; V was cut back by 5 bases and J by 7 bases. This CDR3 has 15 amino acids. Germline V gene sequence: CDR1 SGHAT, CDR2 FQDESV (reference sequence). As DNA, the CDR3 is TGTGCCAGCAGCCCGACTAGCTCGATAACAAATGAGCAGTTCTTC. Translating gives CASSPTSSITNEQFF.

The V call is TRBV9, the J call TRBJ1-2; D is uncertain. Germline CDR1 is SGDLS and CDR2 is YYNGEE. Trimming took off 2 bases at V and 3 bases at J, with 11 bases between the two ends. The CDR3 loop spans 14 amino acids. For the CDR3, the DNA is TGTGCCAGCAGCGTCGAAGCATCCTACTATGGCTACACCTTC. Translation gives CASSVEASYYGYTF.

This sequence joins TRBV9 and TRBJ1-6; TRBD1 is a possible D gene (5 bases). Germline CDR1 reads SGDLS; CDR2 reads YYNGEE. V was clipped by 0 bases and J by 6 bases, with 16 bases between them. The CDR3 contains 17 residues. This CDR3 is CASSVEDIGRVNSPLHF. Written as DNA, the CDR3 is TGTGCCAGCAGCGTAGAGGACATTGGCAGGGTTAATTCACCCCTCCACTTT.

In DNA form, the CDR3 reads TGTGCCAGCAGTTCCCGGACTAATTTTGAGGGCGAGCAGTACTTC. Its translation: CASSSRTNFEGEQYF. The chain employs TRBV28 and TRBJ2-7; D possibly corresponds to TRBD2 (6 bases). Germline loops: CDR1 MDHEN, CDR2 SYDVKM. The CDR3 covers 15 residues. V was cut by 4 bases and J by 6 bases, with 19 bases left in between.